Each of the 14 T cell receptor beta chains below was sequenced from the same sample in a study of cytomegalovirus exposure and HLA in healthy donors. The study ran its PCR with 60 Vbeta and 13 Jbeta primers. Measured with immunoSEQ multiplex PCR; TCRdb has only the in-frame clones, and not every one. The data contain some 130,000 clones, about three quarters of them singletons. Material: PBMCs. Every receptor here comes from a human donor in good health.

This clone appeared a few times. The rearrangement joins TRBV5-3 to TRBJ2-7; possible D gene TRBD1, 5 bases. TRBV5-3 is reported as an ORF; its role is uncertain. The CDR3 extends over 13 amino acids. The ends were cut back, 2 bases at V and 3 bases at J, with 9 bases in the middle. The CDR3: CARSLQVSYEQYF. Here the CDR3 DNA reads TGTGCCAGAAGCTTACAGGTTAGCTACGAGCAGTACTTC.

This chain connects TRBV7-2 to TRBJ1-3; no firm D call. The germline CDR1 and CDR2 sequences are SGHTA and FQGNSA. Between the trimmed V and J ends, which lost 4 bases and 4 bases, there was a span of 8 bases. The CDR3 is 13 amino acids. CDR3 sequence reads: CASSSVSGNTIYF. In nucleotides, the CDR3 is TGTGCCAGCAGCTCCGTCTCCGGAAACACCATATATTTT. Full variable domain (missing parts from reference TRBV7-2 and TRBJ1-3): GAGVSQSPSNKVTEKGKDVELRCDPISGHTALYWYRQSLGQGLEFLIYFQGNSAPDKSGLPSDRFSAERTGGSVSTLTIQRTQQEDSAVYLCASSSVSGNTIYFGEGSWLTVV.

This clone has a handful of counts. The V call is TRBV27, the J call TRBJ1-1; tentative D call: TRBD1 (6 bases). Trimming stripped 5 bases from V and 0 bases from J, with 13 bases between. The V gene's germline CDR1 is MNHEY and CDR2 SMNVEV (reference sequence). The CDR3 loop spans 15 amino acids. CDR3 protein: CASSRPGDLNTEAFF. DNA for the CDR3: TGTGCCAGCAGTCGCCCAGGGGACCTGAACACTGAAGCTTTCTTT.

The chain recombines TRBV11-2 with TRBJ2-2; D is uncertain. From germline, CDR1 is SGHAT and CDR2 FQNNGV. V lost 1 base to trimming and J lost 0 bases, with 9 bases between them. The CDR3 covers 16 residues. The CDR3 loop reads CASSLGLQTNTGELFF. CDR3 nucleotide sequence: TGTGCCAGCAGCTTAGGGTTACAAACGAACACCGGGGAGCTGTTTTTT.

The chain recombines TRBV2 with TRBJ2-1, with D possibly being TRBD1 (6 bases). The V gene lost 5 bases and the J gene lost 8 bases, with 10 bases spanning the gap. This CDR3 contains 12 residues. The germline V gene encodes CDR1 SNHLY and CDR2 FYNNEI. This CDR3 is CASSQGWDEQFF. The DNA of the CDR3 is TGTGCCAGCAGTCAGGGGTGGGATGAGCAGTTCTTC.

The chain employs TRBV27 and TRBJ2-1; D might be TRBD1 (7 bases). The ends were cut back, 2 bases at V and 8 bases at J, with 16 bases in the middle. Germline CDR1 reads MNHEY; CDR2 reads SMNVEV (reference sequence). The CDR3 is 15 residues long. CDR3 sequence: CASSLKGAGKDEQFF. The CDR3 region has the DNA TGTGCCAGCAGTTTAAAGGGGGCGGGAAAGGATGAGCAGTTCTTC.

V is TRBV13 and J is TRBJ2-7, with 10 bases that match TRBD1. V gave up 5 bases and J gave up 3 bases; unmatched junction bases: 10. CDR1 and CDR2 from the germline V gene are PRHDT and FYEKMQ (reference sequence). This CDR3 contains 16 residues. The chain's CDR3 is CASSPRDRGVGYEQYF. CDR3 bases: TGTGCCAGCAGCCCCAGGGACAGGGGTGTGGGCTACGAGCAGTACTTC.

The CDR3 is CASSYWAVFDTEAFF. In nucleotides, the CDR3 is TGTGCCAGCAGTTACTGGGCAGTTTTTGACACTGAAGCTTTCTTT. This chain uses TRBV6-5 with TRBJ1-1; no firm D call. V was trimmed by 1 base and J by 3 bases, leaving 12 bases between them. The CDR3 runs to 15 residues. Germline V lookup: CDR1 MNHEY, CDR2 SVGAGI.

The V call is TRBV30, the J call TRBJ2-5, with 9 positions matching TRBD2. This CDR3 is 16 amino acids long. V shed 0 bases and J 8 bases; nucleotides not matched to a gene: 13. Germline CDR1 reads GTSNPN; CDR2 reads SVGIG (reference sequence). The CDR3 reads CAWSVSSGRFLGTQYF. CDR3 bases: TGTGCCTGGAGTGTATCCAGCGGGAGGTTCCTAGGTACCCAGTACTTC.

The chain has TRBV30 and TRBJ1-6; D ambiguous. CDR1 and CDR2 (germline): GTSNPN, SVGIG (reference sequence). The CDR3 extends over 15 amino acids. Trimming removed 4 bases from V and 3 bases from J, with 13 bases in between. The CDR3 loop reads CAWTHGEVYNSPLHF. CDR3 coding DNA: TGTGCCTGGACCCATGGGGAGGTCTATAATTCACCCCTCCACTTT.

The chain combines TRBV19 with TRBJ2-2, with D possibly being TRBD2 (5 bases). Looked up from germline, CDR1 is LNHDA and CDR2 is SQIVND (reference sequence). The V end lost 7 bases, the J end lost 1 base, and 19 bases lay between the germline ends. This CDR3 is built from 17 residues. The chain's CDR3 is CASTLRPGGGNTGELFF. For the CDR3, the DNA is TGTGCCAGTACCCTACGGCCAGGAGGCGGGAACACCGGGGAGCTGTTTTTT.

This clone came up a few times. V is TRBV7-6 and J is TRBJ2-1; 9 nucleotides match TRBD2. The CDR3 has 15 amino acids. Germline values: CDR1 SGHVS, CDR2 FNYEAQ. V was clipped by 3 bases and J by 8 bases; unmatched bases: 8. CDR3 in DNA: TGTGCCAGCAGCTTCGTATTAGCGGGAGTTGATGAGCAGTTCTTC. Its translation: CASSFVLAGVDEQFF.

This chain uses TRBV15 with TRBJ1-4; tentatively, D is TRBD1 (6 bases). The CDR3 covers 16 residues. Germline CDR1 LNHNV, CDR2 YYDKDF (reference sequence). V lost 3 bases, J lost 12 bases, and 23 bases lay in between. CDR3 region: CATSRGGYGTRGELFF. CDR3 bases: TGTGCCACCAGCAGGGGGGGGTACGGGACACGCGGGGAACTGTTTTTT.

The chain links TRBV6-5 to TRBJ1-1; 9 bases agree with TRBD1. Germline-derived CDR1 and CDR2 are MNHEY and SVGAGI. J was trimmed by 0 bases and V by 6 bases; bases with no gene match: 2. This CDR3 region has 14 residues. The DNA of the CDR3 is TGTGCCAGCAGCGGGACAGGGATGAACACTGAAGCTTTCTTT. The encoded protein is CASSGTGMNTEAFF.